These 31 T cell receptor beta chains were sequenced from one sample in a study of Ad26.COV2.S vaccination and SARS-CoV-2 variants. Treatment meaning: around 19 received Ad26.COV2.S at low or high dose, single or two shots; about 5 received placebo; per-sample allocation not given. Sampling occurred on day 63 after the first vaccine or placebo injection. Using immunoSEQ multiplex PCR, the repertoire was profiled, and TCRdb retains in-frame clones only, with some absent. The data contain approximately 500,000 clones, roughly nine tenths of them singletons. This material consisted of peripheral blood, taken in a trial of Ad26.COV2.S vaccine versus placebo. The receptors derive from a person between 18 and 65 years old who received the Ad26.COV2.S COVID-19 vaccine or a placebo.

The rearrangement links TRBV21-1 to TRBJ1-4; TRBD1 is the table's D call, not checked against the DNA. TRBV21-1 is recorded as a pseudogene. This CDR3 contains 14 residues. In DNA, the CDR3 is TGTGCCAGCAGCAAACGTGACAGGAATGAAAAACTGTTTTTT. Protein sequence: CASSKRDRNEKLFF.

The rearrangement links TRBV30 to TRBJ2-1, with TRBD1 matching 8 bases. The trim removed 1 base at V and 6 bases at J, leaving 8 bases unmatched. CDR1 and CDR2 from the germline V gene are GTSNPN and SVGIG (reference sequence). The CDR3 is 15 residues long. CDR3 sequence reads: CAWSEPGTGANEQFF. As DNA, the CDR3 is TGTGCCTGGAGTGAGCCCGGGACAGGAGCCAATGAGCAGTTCTTC.

The rearrangement joins TRBV18 to TRBJ1-5; TRBD1 matches at 9 bases. CDR1 is KGHSH, CDR2 LQKENI, per germline. The ends lost 5 bases at V and 3 bases at J; junction bases unmatched: 5. The CDR3 consists of 15 residues. The CDR3 sequence is CASSAGTGHNQPQHF. CDR3 nucleotide sequence: TGTGCCAGCTCAGCCGGGACAGGGCACAATCAGCCCCAGCATTTT.

V is TRBV6-2 or TRBV6-3 and J is TRBJ2-4; possibly TRBD2 for D (5 bases). Germline V CDR1 and CDR2: MNHEY, SVGEGT. The CDR3 has 14 residues. V was clipped by 4 bases and J by 3 bases, with 10 bases between them. The CDR3 DNA is TGTGCCAGCAGTTGGGCGGGCCTCAAAAACATTCAGTACTTC. This encodes CASSWAGLKNIQYF.

The chain uses TRBV9 and TRBJ2-1, with a tentative D call TRBD1 (5 bases). The CDR3 length is 17 residues. V was clipped by 3 bases and J by 5 bases, with 21 bases between them. Per the germline V gene, CDR1 is SGDLS and CDR2 is YYNGEE. CDR3 sequence (DNA): TGTGCCAGCAGCGCCGACCCTAGGGGTAGTTGGGACAATGAGCAGTTCTTC. Residues: CASSADPRGSWDNEQFF.

This chain links TRBV27 with TRBJ2-3; TRBD2 matches 14 bases. V shed 3 bases and J 1 base; nucleotides not matched to a gene: 9. This CDR3 is built from 19 residues. Looked up from germline, CDR1 is MNHEY and CDR2 is SMNVEV (reference sequence). The CDR3 DNA sequence: TGTGCCAGCAGTTTCGCCGGGACTAGCGGGAGAGGCGGCACAGATACGCAGTATTTT. The encoded protein is CASSFAGTSGRGGTDTQYF.

The V and J genes are TRBV9 and TRBJ1-3; 7 nucleotides match TRBD1. The CDR3 sequence is 17 residues long. The trim removed 2 bases at V and 6 bases at J, leaving 14 bases unmatched. Germline V CDR1 and CDR2: SGDLS, YYNGEE. The CDR3 spells CASSVLEGRGNINTIYF. Here the CDR3 DNA reads TGTGCCAGCAGCGTCCTAGAGGGCAGGGGGAATATAAACACCATATATTTT.

Worth noting for this clone: Other DNA sequences from this sample encode an identical CDR3 as well. The chain joins TRBV28 to TRBJ2-7; TRBD2 aligns across 10 bases. The junction had 5 bases not matched to a gene; V was cut back by 3 bases and J by 3 bases. CDR1 and CDR2 (germline): MDHEN, SYDVKM. There are 15 residues in the CDR3. CDR3: CASSFLAGALYEQYF. CDR3 nucleotide sequence: TGTGCCAGCAGTTTTCTAGCGGGAGCCCTCTACGAGCAGTACTTC.

The CDR3 DNA sequence: TGTGCCACCGTTGAGGCTATGAACACTGAAGCTTTCTTT. Amino acid sequence: CATVEAMNTEAFF. V and J are TRBV10-3 and TRBJ1-1; D remains ambiguous. The CDR3 consists of 13 residues. Looked up from germline, CDR1 is ENHRY and CDR2 is SYGVKD. The ends were cut back, 10 bases at V and 0 bases at J, with 12 bases in the middle.

The chain carries TRBV30 and TRBJ2-1, with a tentative D call TRBD2 (5 bases). The germline V gene has CDR1 GTSNPN and CDR2 SVGIG (reference sequence). Trimming left V 2 bases short and J 0 bases short, with 14 bases between. This CDR3 has 16 amino acids. The CDR3 DNA is TGTGCCTGGAGTTTTCCGACTACAATCTCCTACAATGAGCAGTTCTTC. Translation: CAWSFPTTISYNEQFF.

The V and J genes are TRBV7-3 and TRBJ2-1; the D gene could be TRBD1 or TRBD2 (5 bases each). There are 15 residues in the CDR3. In germline, CDR1 is SGHTA, CDR2 FQGTGA. Trimming took off 5 bases at V and 6 bases at J, with 17 bases between the two ends. CDR3 nucleotides: TGTGCCAGCAGCCCCCCCCAGGGAGTGGGCAATGAGCAGTTCTTC. Amino acid sequence: CASSPPQGVGNEQFF. The complete variable domain, with remaining parts taken from reference TRBV7-3 and TRBJ2-1, reads GAGVSQTPSNKVTEKGKYVELRCDPISGHTALYWYRQSLGQGPEFLIYFQGTGAADDSGLPNDRFFAVRPEGSVSTLKIQRTERGDSAVYLCASSPPQGVGNEQFFGPGTRLTVL.

The chain uses TRBV29-1 and TRBJ2-7; the D gene is possibly TRBD1 (5 bases). The germline V gene encodes CDR1 SQVTM and CDR2 ANQGSEA. The ends were cut back, 4 bases at V and 4 bases at J, with 8 bases in the middle. This CDR3 has 11 amino acids. CDR3 coding DNA: TGCAGCGTTGGGGGCAATTACGAGCAGTACTTC. Protein sequence: CSVGGNYEQYF.

The chain recombines TRBV2 with TRBJ1-2; 7 bases are shared with TRBD1. This CDR3 has 15 residues. Germline V gene sequence: CDR1 SNHLY, CDR2 FYNNEI. J lost 3 bases, V lost 3 bases, and 7 bases had no gene match. Written as DNA, the CDR3 is TGTGCCAGCAGTGAGAACAGGGGTGGTCACTATGGCTACACCTTC. Translation gives CASSENRGGHYGYTF.

The V and J genes are TRBV3-1 (or the pseudogene TRBV3-2) and TRBJ2-7; TRBD2 agrees at 7 bases. Per germline, CDR1 LGHDT and CDR2 YNNKEL (reference sequence). With 1 base clipped from V and 0 bases from J, the junction kept 6 bases outside the gene matches. This CDR3 is 16 amino acids long. The CDR3 DNA is TGTGCCAGCAGCCAAGGGGGACTAAGCCCCTCCTACGAGCAGTACTTC. Translated, it gives CASSQGGLSPSYEQYF.

Note on this clone: The same CDR3 can be traced to other DNA sequences in this sample. The chain links TRBV30 to TRBJ1-3; tentative D call: TRBD1 (6 bases). Germline V CDR1 and CDR2: GTSNPN, SVGIG (reference sequence). The V end was cut by 4 bases, the J end by 4 bases, with 8 bases between. CDR3 length: 12 amino acids. The CDR3 DNA reads as TGTGCCTGGAACAGGGCCGGAAACACCATATATTTT. Translating gives CAWNRAGNTIYF.

V usage is TRBV5-1 and J usage is TRBJ1-1, with a tentative D call TRBD1 (6 bases). This CDR3 is 14 amino acids long. Trimming shortened V by 4 bases and J by 2 bases, and 12 bases separated the two germline ends. Germline CDR1 SGHRS, CDR2 YFSETQ. CDR3 loop: CASSPAGQNTEAFF. CDR3 in DNA: TGCGCCAGCAGCCCTGCGGGACAAAACACTGAAGCTTTCTTT.

The chain uses TRBV28 and TRBJ2-7; 7 bases align to TRBD2. The CDR3 has 16 amino acids. Germline V gene lookup returns CDR1 MDHEN and CDR2 SYDVKM. The ends lost 3 bases at V and 0 bases at J; junction bases unmatched: 8. CDR3 sequence reads: CASSLASGTLSYEQYF. As DNA, the CDR3 is TGTGCCAGCAGTTTGGCCAGCGGGACGCTCTCCTACGAGCAGTACTTC. Variable domain in full (rest from reference TRBV28 and TRBJ2-7): DVKVTQSSRYLVKRTGEKVFLECVQDMDHENMFWYRQDPGLGLRLIYFSYDVKMKEKGDIPEGYSVSREKKERFSLILESASTNQTSMYLCASSLASGTLSYEQYFGPGTRLTVT.

This sequence joins TRBV5-1 and TRBJ2-7; maybe TRBD2 (5 bases). There are 17 residues in the CDR3. Looked up from germline, CDR1 is SGHRS and CDR2 is YFSETQ. Deletions cut 0 bases from V and 0 bases from J, with 16 bases between. The CDR3 here is CASSLDGPGFYSYEQYF. CDR3 DNA: TGCGCCAGCAGCTTGGATGGGCCGGGATTCTACTCCTACGAGCAGTACTTC.

The chain couples TRBV6-5 to TRBJ1-2; no clear D gene. Trimming stripped 10 bases from V and 5 bases from J, with 17 bases between. There are 13 residues in the CDR3. Per the germline V gene, CDR1 is MNHEY and CDR2 is SVGAGI. The CDR3 nucleotides read TGTGCCACGAAAGCAGGCCTCTCTTATGGCTACACCTTC. It codes for CATKAGLSYGYTF.

This chain joins TRBV19 and TRBJ2-3; TRBD2 aligns across 7 bases. Losses at the gene ends were 5 bases for V and 3 bases for J; bases not matched to a gene: 5. Germline CDR1 and CDR2: LNHDA and SQIVND (reference sequence). This CDR3 region has 14 residues. As DNA, the CDR3 is TGTGCCAGTAGTGGGCAGGGAGGGACAGATACGCAGTATTTT. The encoded protein is CASSGQGGTDTQYF.

In this sample, this clone turned up a few times. V usage is TRBV15 and J usage is TRBJ1-5; no firm D call. The germline CDR1 and CDR2 sequences are LNHNV and YYDKDF (reference sequence). The CDR3 extends over 15 amino acids. The ends were cut back, 5 bases at V and 2 bases at J, with 13 bases in the middle. CDR3 residues: CATSLGLSGNQPQHF. The CDR3 nucleotides read TGTGCCACCAGCCTAGGGCTTTCGGGCAATCAGCCCCAGCATTTT.

The chain uses TRBV5-1 and TRBJ2-3; D gene unclear. Germline CDR1 is SGHRS and CDR2 is YFSETQ. This CDR3 region has 15 residues. Trimming took off 1 base at V and 4 bases at J, with 13 bases between the two ends. As DNA, the CDR3 is TGCGCCAGCAGCTTGAATACCGCTCTAGCAGATACGCAGTATTTT. It encodes CASSLNTALADTQYF.

The chain uses TRBV4-3 and TRBJ1-5; the D gene is possibly TRBD1 (6 bases). CDR1 is LGHNA and CDR2 is YSLEER in the germline V gene. The V gene lost 4 bases and the J gene lost 0 bases, with 10 bases spanning the gap. The length of the CDR3 is 15 residues. The CDR3 spells CASSPGTSSNQPQHF. As DNA, the CDR3 is TGCGCCAGCAGCCCCGGGACATCTAGCAATCAGCCCCAGCATTTT.

V gene TRBV11-3 combines with J gene TRBJ2-5; 8 bases agree with TRBD1. The CDR3 extends over 13 amino acids. Germline V gene lookup returns CDR1 SGHNT and CDR2 YENEEA. The ends lost 5 bases at V and 4 bases at J; junction bases unmatched: 3. The CDR3 loop is CASSRTGPETQYF. CDR3 in DNA: TGTGCCAGCAGCCGGACAGGGCCAGAGACCCAGTACTTC.

This chain links TRBV27 with TRBJ2-7, with 9 bases aligning to TRBD2. Looked up from germline, CDR1 is MNHEY and CDR2 is SMNVEV (reference sequence). Trimming cost V 2 bases and J 3 bases; bases outside gene matches: 2. This CDR3 is 14 amino acids long. As DNA, the CDR3 is TGTGCCAGCAGTTTAGTAGCGGGGGTCTACGAGCAGTACTTC. It specifies CASSLVAGVYEQYF.

V usage is TRBV4-3 and J usage is TRBJ2-3; 11 nucleotides line up with TRBD2. This CDR3 contains 16 residues. The germline V gene encodes CDR1 LGHNA and CDR2 YSLEER. J lost 0 bases, V lost 5 bases, and 4 bases had no gene match. This chain's CDR3 is CASSARTSGSTDTQYF. In nucleotides, the CDR3 is TGCGCCAGCAGCGCACGGACTAGCGGGAGCACAGATACGCAGTATTTT.

The rearrangement joins TRBV10-2 to TRBJ2-7; a weak D match, TRBD2 (6 bases). CDR1 is WSHSY and CDR2 is SAAADI in the germline V gene. V shed 7 bases and J shed 1 base, with 14 bases lying between them. The CDR3 covers 14 residues. The CDR3 here is CASTLGGRSYEQYF. The CDR3 bases are TGCGCCAGCACTTTGGGGGGTCGGTCCTACGAGCAGTACTTC.

CDR3 in DNA: TGCGCCAGCAGGGACGACAGGCTGAACACTGAAGCTTTCTTT. It specifies CASRDDRLNTEAFF. The V call is TRBV5-1, the J call TRBJ1-1; the D gene is possibly TRBD1 (6 bases). V lost 5 bases, J lost 0 bases, and 11 bases lay in between. The CDR3 runs to 14 residues. Looked up from germline, CDR1 is SGHRS and CDR2 is YFSETQ.

The V and J genes are TRBV6-5 and TRBJ2-1; D call uncertain. This CDR3 contains 15 residues. Trimming pared 7 bases from V and 0 bases from J, leaving 13 bases between. Germline CDR1 reads MNHEY; CDR2 reads SVGAGI. This chain's CDR3 is CASTQARSSYNEQFF. In nucleotides, the CDR3 is TGTGCCAGCACGCAAGCCAGAAGCTCCTACAATGAGCAGTTCTTC.

The genes are TRBV4-3 and TRBJ1-4; D perhaps matches TRBD1 (5 bases). V was shortened by 1 base and J by 7 bases, with 13 bases between the two germline ends. The CDR3 has 15 amino acids. Germline V gives CDR1 LGHNA, CDR2 YSLEER. The DNA for the CDR3 is TGCGCCAGCAGCCAAGTTACGGGGCGGGTTGAAAAACTGTTTTTT. Residues: CASSQVTGRVEKLFF.

V and J are TRBV6-4 and TRBJ1-6, with D hard to call. The CDR3 extends over 13 amino acids. The V gene's germline CDR1 is MRHNA and CDR2 SNTAGT. The V gene lost 5 bases and the J gene lost 7 bases, with 9 bases spanning the gap. CDR3 protein: CASSPGWNSPLHF. The CDR3 bases are TGTGCCAGCAGTCCGGGGTGGAATTCACCCCTCCACTTT.